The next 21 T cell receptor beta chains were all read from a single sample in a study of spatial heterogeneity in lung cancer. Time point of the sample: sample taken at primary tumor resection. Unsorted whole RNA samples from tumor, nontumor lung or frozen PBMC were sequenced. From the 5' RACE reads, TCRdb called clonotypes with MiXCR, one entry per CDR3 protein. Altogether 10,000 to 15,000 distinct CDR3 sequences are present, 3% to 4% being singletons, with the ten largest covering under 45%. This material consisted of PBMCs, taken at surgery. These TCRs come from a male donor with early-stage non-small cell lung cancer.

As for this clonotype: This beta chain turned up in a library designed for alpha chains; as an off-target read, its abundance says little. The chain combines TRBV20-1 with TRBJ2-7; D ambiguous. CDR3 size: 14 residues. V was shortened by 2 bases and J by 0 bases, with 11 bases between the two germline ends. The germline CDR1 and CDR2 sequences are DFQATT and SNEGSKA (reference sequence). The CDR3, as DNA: TGCAGTGCTAGATCAAGGGTGGGCTCCTACGAGCAGTACTTC. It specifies CSARSRVGSYEQYF.

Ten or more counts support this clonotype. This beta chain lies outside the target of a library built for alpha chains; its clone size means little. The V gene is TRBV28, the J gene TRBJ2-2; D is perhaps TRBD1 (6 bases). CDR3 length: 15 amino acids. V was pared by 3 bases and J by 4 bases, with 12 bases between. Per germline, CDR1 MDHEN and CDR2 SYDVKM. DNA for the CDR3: TGTGCCAGCAGTTTTAGGGGGTCGGCCACCGGGGAGCTGTTTTTT. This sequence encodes CASSFRGSATGELFF.

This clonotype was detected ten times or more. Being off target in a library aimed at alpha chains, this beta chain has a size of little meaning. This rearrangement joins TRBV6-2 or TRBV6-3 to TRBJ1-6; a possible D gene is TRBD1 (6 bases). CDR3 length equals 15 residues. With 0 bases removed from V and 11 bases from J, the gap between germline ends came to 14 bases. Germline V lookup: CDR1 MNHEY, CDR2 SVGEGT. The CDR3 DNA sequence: TGTGCCAGCAGTTACTCCGGCAGGGGATTGACACCCCTCCACTTT. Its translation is CASSYSGRGLTPLHF.

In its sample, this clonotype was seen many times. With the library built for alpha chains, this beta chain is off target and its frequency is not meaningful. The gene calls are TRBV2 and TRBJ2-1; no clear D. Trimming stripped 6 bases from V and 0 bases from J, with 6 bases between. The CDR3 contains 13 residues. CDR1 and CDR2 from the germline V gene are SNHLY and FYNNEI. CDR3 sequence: CASRDGSYNEQFF. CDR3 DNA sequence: TGTGCCAGCAGGGACGGCTCCTACAATGAGCAGTTCTTC.

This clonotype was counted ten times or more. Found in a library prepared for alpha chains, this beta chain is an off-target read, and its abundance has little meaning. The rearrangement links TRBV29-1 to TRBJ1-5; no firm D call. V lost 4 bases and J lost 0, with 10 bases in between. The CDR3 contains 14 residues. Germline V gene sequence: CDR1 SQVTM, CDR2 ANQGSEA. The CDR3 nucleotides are TGCAGCGTTGCGACGGACGATAGCAATCAGCCCCAGCATTTT. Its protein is CSVATDDSNQPQHF.

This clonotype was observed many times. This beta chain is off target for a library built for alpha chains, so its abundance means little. The CDR3 DNA reads as TGCAGTGCTAAGGGTCAGGGCGGGGGCCAAGAGACCCAGTACTTC. Residues: CSAKGQGGGQETQYF. The chain combines TRBV20-1 with TRBJ2-5; 7 bases line up with TRBD2. The CDR3 length is 15 residues. In germline, CDR1 is DFQATT, CDR2 SNEGSKA (reference sequence). The V gene end was trimmed by 4 bases and the J gene end by 1 base; junction bases not matched to a gene: 9.

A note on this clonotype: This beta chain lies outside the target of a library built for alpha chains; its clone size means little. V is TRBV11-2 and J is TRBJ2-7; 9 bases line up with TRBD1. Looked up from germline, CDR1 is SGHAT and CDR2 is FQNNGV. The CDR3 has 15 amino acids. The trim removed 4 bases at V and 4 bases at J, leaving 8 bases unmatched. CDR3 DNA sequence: TGTGCCAGCAGCTCCATCCGACAGGGGGGATACGAGCAGTACTTC. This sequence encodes CASSSIRQGGYEQYF.

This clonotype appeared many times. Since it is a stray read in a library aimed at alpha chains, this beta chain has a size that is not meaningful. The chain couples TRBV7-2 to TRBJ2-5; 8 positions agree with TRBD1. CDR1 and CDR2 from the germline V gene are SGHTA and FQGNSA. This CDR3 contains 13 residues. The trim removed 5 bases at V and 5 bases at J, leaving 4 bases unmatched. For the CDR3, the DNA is TGTGCCAGCAGCGCGAGGACAGGGGAGACCCAGTACTTC. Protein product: CASSARTGETQYF.

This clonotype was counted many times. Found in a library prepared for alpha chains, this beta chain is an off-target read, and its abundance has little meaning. The CDR3 spells CASSPQGEAFTDTQYF. CDR3 in DNA: TGTGCCAGCAGCCCCCAGGGGGAGGCATTCACAGATACGCAGTATTTT. The V and J genes are TRBV6-1 and TRBJ2-3; TRBD1 is a possible D gene (7 bases). Germline CDR1 MNHNS, CDR2 SASEGT. The V end was cut by 6 bases, the J end by 2 bases, with 18 bases between. CDR3 size: 16 residues.

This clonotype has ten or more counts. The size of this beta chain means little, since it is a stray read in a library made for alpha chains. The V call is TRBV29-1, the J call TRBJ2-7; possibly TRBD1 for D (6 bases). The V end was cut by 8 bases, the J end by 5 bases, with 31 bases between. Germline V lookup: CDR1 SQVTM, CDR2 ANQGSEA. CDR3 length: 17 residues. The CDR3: CSFTGRETGPGFDEQYF. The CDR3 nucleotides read TGCAGCTTCACCGGTCGAGAGACAGGTCCTGGGTTCGACGAGCAGTACTTC.

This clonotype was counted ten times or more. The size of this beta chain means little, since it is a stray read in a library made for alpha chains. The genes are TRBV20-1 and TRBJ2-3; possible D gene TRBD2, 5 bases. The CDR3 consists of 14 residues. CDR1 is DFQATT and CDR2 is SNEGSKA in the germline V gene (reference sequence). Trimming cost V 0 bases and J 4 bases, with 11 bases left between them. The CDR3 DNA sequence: TGCAGTGCTAGAGAGCGGGTCGACGCAGATACGCAGTATTTT. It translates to CSARERVDADTQYF.

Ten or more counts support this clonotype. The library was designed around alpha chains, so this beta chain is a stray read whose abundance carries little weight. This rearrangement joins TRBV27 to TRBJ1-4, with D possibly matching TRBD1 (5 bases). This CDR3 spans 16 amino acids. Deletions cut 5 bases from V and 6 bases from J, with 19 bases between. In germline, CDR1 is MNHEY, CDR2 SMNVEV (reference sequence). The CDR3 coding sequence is TGTGCCAGCAGTCCCGGGGCATCCCCGGGGGATGAAAAACTGTTTTTT. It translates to CASSPGASPGDEKLFF. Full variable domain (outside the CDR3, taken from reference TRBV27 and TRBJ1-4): EAQVTQNPRYLITVTGKKLTVTCSQNMNHEYMSWYRQDPGLGLRQIYYSMNVEVTDKGDVPEGYKVSRKEKRNFPLILESPSPNQTSLYFCASSPGASPGDEKLFFGSGTQLSVL.

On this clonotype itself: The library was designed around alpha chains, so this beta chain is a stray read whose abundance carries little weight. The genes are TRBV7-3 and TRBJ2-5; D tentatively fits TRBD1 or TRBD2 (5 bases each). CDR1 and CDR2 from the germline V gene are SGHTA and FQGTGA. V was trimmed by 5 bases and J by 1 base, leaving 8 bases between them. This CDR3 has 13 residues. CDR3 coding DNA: TGTGCCAGCAGCCCCGGGACCCAAGAGACCCAGTACTTC. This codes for CASSPGTQETQYF.

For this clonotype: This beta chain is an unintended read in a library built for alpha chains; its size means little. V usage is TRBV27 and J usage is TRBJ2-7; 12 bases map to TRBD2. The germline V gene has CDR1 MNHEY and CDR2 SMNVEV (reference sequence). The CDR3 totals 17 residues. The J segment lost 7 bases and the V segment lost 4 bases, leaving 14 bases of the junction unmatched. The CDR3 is CASSSRWRLAGDGEQYF. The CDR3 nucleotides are TGTGCCAGCAGTTCCCGCTGGAGACTAGCGGGAGACGGGGAGCAGTACTTC.

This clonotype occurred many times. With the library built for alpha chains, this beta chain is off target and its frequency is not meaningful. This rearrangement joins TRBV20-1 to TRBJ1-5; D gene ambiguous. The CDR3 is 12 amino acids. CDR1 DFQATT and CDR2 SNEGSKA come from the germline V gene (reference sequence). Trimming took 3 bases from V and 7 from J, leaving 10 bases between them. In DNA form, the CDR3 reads TGCAGTGCTAGCCGTATTGGACAGCCCCAGCATTTT. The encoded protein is CSASRIGQPQHF.

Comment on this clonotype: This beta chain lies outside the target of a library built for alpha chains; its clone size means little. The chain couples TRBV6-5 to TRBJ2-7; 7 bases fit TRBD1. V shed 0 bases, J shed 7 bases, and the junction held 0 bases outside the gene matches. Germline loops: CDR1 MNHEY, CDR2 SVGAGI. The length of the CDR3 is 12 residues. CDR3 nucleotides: TGTGCCAGCAGTTACTCGACAGGGGAGCAGTACTTC. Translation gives CASSYSTGEQYF.

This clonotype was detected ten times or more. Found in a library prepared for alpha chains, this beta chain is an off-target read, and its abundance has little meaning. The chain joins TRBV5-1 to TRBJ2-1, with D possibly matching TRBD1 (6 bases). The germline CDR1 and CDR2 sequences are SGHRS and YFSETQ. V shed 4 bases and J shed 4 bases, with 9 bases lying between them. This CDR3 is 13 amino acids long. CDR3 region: CASSLQGYNEQFF. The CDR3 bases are TGCGCCAGCAGCCTACAGGGATACAATGAGCAGTTCTTC.

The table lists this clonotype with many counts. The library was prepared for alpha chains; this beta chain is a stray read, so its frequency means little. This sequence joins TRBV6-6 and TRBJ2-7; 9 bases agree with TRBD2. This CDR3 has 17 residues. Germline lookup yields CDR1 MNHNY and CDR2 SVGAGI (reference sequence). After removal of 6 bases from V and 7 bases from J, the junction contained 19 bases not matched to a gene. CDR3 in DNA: TGTGCCAGCAGCTCAGGGAGGGGGCATAGCGGGAGCGGGGAGCAGTACTTC. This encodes CASSSGRGHSGSGEQYF.

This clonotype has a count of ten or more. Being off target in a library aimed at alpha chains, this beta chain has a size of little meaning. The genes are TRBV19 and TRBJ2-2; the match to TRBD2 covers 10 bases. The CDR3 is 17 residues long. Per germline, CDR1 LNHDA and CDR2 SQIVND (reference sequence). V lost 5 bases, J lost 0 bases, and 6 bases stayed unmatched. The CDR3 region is CASSRLAGVPNTGELFF. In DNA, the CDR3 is TGTGCCAGTAGTCGGCTAGCGGGAGTACCGAACACCGGGGAGCTGTTTTTT.

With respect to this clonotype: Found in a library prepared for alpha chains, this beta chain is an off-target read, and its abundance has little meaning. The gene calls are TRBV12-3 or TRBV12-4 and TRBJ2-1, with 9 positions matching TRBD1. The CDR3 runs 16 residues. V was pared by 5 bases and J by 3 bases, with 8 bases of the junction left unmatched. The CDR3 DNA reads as TGTGCCAGCAGTCTAAGGACAGGGGCGGACTACAATGAGCAGTTCTTC. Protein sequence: CASSLRTGADYNEQFF.

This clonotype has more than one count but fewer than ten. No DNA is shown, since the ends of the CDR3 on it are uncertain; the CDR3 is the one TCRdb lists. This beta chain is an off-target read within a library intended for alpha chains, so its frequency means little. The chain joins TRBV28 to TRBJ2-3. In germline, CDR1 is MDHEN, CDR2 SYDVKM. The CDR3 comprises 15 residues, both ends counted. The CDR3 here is CASSSSVGSTDTQYF.